The rows below give T cell receptor beta chains drawn from one sample of a study of glioma-infiltrating T cells. TCRdb itself ran the multiplex PCR reads through MiXCR, one entry per CDR3 protein. The sample gives under 130,000 distinct CDR3 sequences, under 30% of which show up once; approximately 46% is in the top ten. The sequenced sample was glioma tissue, nonneoplastic brain tissue, or PBMCs (not recorded which). The source of these receptors is a human donor with low-grade glioma or glioblastoma, undergoing nonglioma brain surgery, or in good health (not recorded which). The CDR3 runs from the conserved cysteine through the conserved F or W. Fields, in order: CDR3 DNA, CDR3 protein, clone size, D gene, CDR3 length, J gene, V gene. The D gene is left open where the match is weak. Clone size is given for some rows only: seen once, a few or many times, or a class if the clone is expanded.

cdr3_nt: TGTGCCAGCAGCCCGGACGGGACAGGGATCTATGGCTACACCTTC
cdr3_aa: CASSPDGTGIYGYTF
clone_size: NA
d_call: TRBD1
cdr3_length: 15
j_call: TRBJ1-2
v_call: TRBV3-1

cdr3_nt: TGTGCCAGCAGCCGTAGAGATTCAGGGACGCCACCCCAGCATTTT
cdr3_aa: CASSRRDSGTPPQHF
clone_size: many
d_call: NA
cdr3_length: 15
j_call: TRBJ1-5
v_call: TRBV12-3/TRBV12-4

cdr3_nt: TGTGCCAGCAGTGAACTAGCGGGGGCCCCGCACGAGCAGTACTTC
cdr3_aa: CASSELAGAPHEQYF
clone_size: NA
d_call: TRBD2
cdr3_length: 15
j_call: TRBJ2-7
v_call: TRBV27

cdr3_nt: TGTGCCAGCAGCGTAGGACAGAACAATGAGCAGTTCTTC
cdr3_aa: CASSVGQNNEQFF
clone_size: NA
d_call: NA
cdr3_length: 13
j_call: TRBJ2-1
v_call: TRBV9

cdr3_nt: TGTGCCAGCAGTTACTCGTATAAGGAGTCAGATACGCAGTATTTT
cdr3_aa: CASSYSYKESDTQYF
clone_size: many
d_call: NA
cdr3_length: 15
j_call: TRBJ2-3
v_call: TRBV6-6

cdr3_nt: TGTGCCAGCAGCTCGGACTGGGCTGAGCAGTTCTTC
cdr3_aa: CASSSDWAEQFF
clone_size: few
d_call: NA
cdr3_length: 12
j_call: TRBJ2-1
v_call: TRBV7-9

cdr3_nt: TGTGCCAGCAGCCCCAGGTTAGGTCAGCCCCAGCATTTT
cdr3_aa: CASSPRLGQPQHF
clone_size: many
d_call: NA
cdr3_length: 13
j_call: TRBJ1-5
v_call: TRBV7-6

cdr3_nt: TGTGCCAGCAGCCAAGACTGGACTAGCGGGGTCTGGTACTTC
cdr3_aa: CASSQDWTSGVWYF
clone_size: few
d_call: TRBD2
cdr3_length: 14
j_call: TRBJ2-7
v_call: TRBV14

cdr3_nt: TGTGCCAGCAGTTACGGCCAAGGGGGCGCGGGGGATACTCAGCATTTT
cdr3_aa: CASSYGQGGAGDTQHF
clone_size: NA
d_call: TRBD1
cdr3_length: 16
j_call: TRBJ1-5
v_call: TRBV27

cdr3_nt: TGTGCCAGCAGTTACTCGTACGATGCAGATACGCAGTATTTT
cdr3_aa: CASSYSYDADTQYF
clone_size: many
d_call: NA
cdr3_length: 14
j_call: TRBJ2-3
v_call: TRBV6-6

cdr3_nt: TGTGCCAGCAGCCCCCCCAACGGAGAGACCCAGTACTTC
cdr3_aa: CASSPPNGETQYF
clone_size: many
d_call: NA
cdr3_length: 13
j_call: TRBJ2-5
v_call: TRBV7-2

cdr3_nt: TGTGCCAGCAGCCAAGATCTAAATCTGGCTGGACTAGAGACCCAGTACTTC
cdr3_aa: CASSQDLNLAGLETQYF
clone_size: many
d_call: NA
cdr3_length: 17
j_call: TRBJ2-5
v_call: TRBV4-2

cdr3_nt: TGTGCCAGCAGCCACAGCACTAGCGGGGCCAATGAGCAGTTCTTC
cdr3_aa: CASSHSTSGANEQFF
clone_size: many
d_call: TRBD2
cdr3_length: 15
j_call: TRBJ2-1
v_call: TRBV14

cdr3_nt: TGCAGCGTCCGCACCCCCCAGGCTAACGAGCAGTACTTC
cdr3_aa: CSVRTPQANEQYF
clone_size: NA
d_call: NA
cdr3_length: 13
j_call: TRBJ2-7
v_call: TRBV29-1

cdr3_nt: TGTGCCAGCAGATCAACCGGGGCCACCGGGGAGCTGTTTTTT
cdr3_aa: CASRSTGATGELFF
clone_size: many
d_call: NA
cdr3_length: 14
j_call: TRBJ2-2
v_call: TRBV6-1

cdr3_nt: TGCAGTGCTAGATCCCCCCGGCAGCCTAATCAGCCCCAGCATTTT
cdr3_aa: CSARSPRQPNQPQHF
clone_size: many
d_call: NA
cdr3_length: 15
j_call: TRBJ1-5
v_call: TRBV20-1

cdr3_nt: TGTGCCAGTAGTATGGGTGGTGAAGCTTTCTTT
cdr3_aa: CASSMGGEAFF
clone_size: many
d_call: NA
cdr3_length: 11
j_call: TRBJ1-1
v_call: TRBV19

cdr3_nt: TGTGCCAGCAGCGTAGAAGGGGGGGCGTCTGGCTGCACCTTC
cdr3_aa: CASSVEGGASGCTF
clone_size: NA
d_call: NA
cdr3_length: 14
j_call: TRBJ1-2
v_call: TRBV9

cdr3_nt: TGTGCCAGCAGTGCCGGGACAGGGTTCAATCAGCCCCAGCATTTT
cdr3_aa: CASSAGTGFNQPQHF
clone_size: many
d_call: TRBD1
cdr3_length: 15
j_call: TRBJ1-5
v_call: TRBV25-1

cdr3_nt: TGCGCCAGCAGCTTTAGCGGGGTGTCCTACGAGCAGTACTTC
cdr3_aa: CASSFSGVSYEQYF
clone_size: few
d_call: TRBD2
cdr3_length: 14
j_call: TRBJ2-7
v_call: TRBV5-1

cdr3_nt: TGTGCCAGCAGACGCCTCACTAGCGGGGGGGGGGCCTACGAGCAGTACTTC
cdr3_aa: CASRRLTSGGGAYEQYF
clone_size: NA
d_call: TRBD2
cdr3_length: 17
j_call: TRBJ2-7
v_call: TRBV12-3/TRBV12-4

cdr3_nt: TGTGCCAGCAGCCCCGCGACGAGGTACAATGAGCAGTTCTTC
cdr3_aa: CASSPATRYNEQFF
clone_size: NA
d_call: NA
cdr3_length: 14
j_call: TRBJ2-1
v_call: TRBV7-2

cdr3_nt: TGTGCCAGTAGTGAAACAGGACAGCTGGGGAGTCAGCCCCAGCATTTT
cdr3_aa: CASSETGQLGSQPQHF
clone_size: many
d_call: NA
cdr3_length: 16
j_call: TRBJ1-5
v_call: TRBV19

cdr3_nt: TGTGCCAGCAGTAAAGGGAGACAGGGCACCTACGAGCAGTACTTC
cdr3_aa: CASSKGRQGTYEQYF
clone_size: once
d_call: TRBD1
cdr3_length: 15
j_call: TRBJ2-7
v_call: TRBV25-1

cdr3_nt: TGCGCCAGCAGCCAACCACCGGGTCAGATGAACACTGAAGCTTTCTTT
cdr3_aa: CASSQPPGQMNTEAFF
clone_size: many
d_call: NA
cdr3_length: 16
j_call: TRBJ1-1
v_call: TRBV4-1

cdr3_nt: TGTGCCAGCAGACCCACAGGGGCGGAAGAGACCCAGTACTTC
cdr3_aa: CASRPTGAEETQYF
clone_size: many
d_call: TRBD1
cdr3_length: 14
j_call: TRBJ2-5
v_call: TRBV6-1

cdr3_nt: TGTGCCAGCAGTTCGACGGGACTAGGATACGAGCAGTACTTC
cdr3_aa: CASSSTGLGYEQYF
clone_size: many
d_call: TRBD2
cdr3_length: 14
j_call: TRBJ2-7
v_call: TRBV28

cdr3_nt: TGTGCCAGCAGCCCTGCCCCGACAGGAAATCAAGAGACCCAGTACTTC
cdr3_aa: CASSPAPTGNQETQYF
clone_size: NA
d_call: NA
cdr3_length: 16
j_call: TRBJ2-5
v_call: TRBV5-4

cdr3_nt: TGCAGTGCGGACCGGACAGGCAGAAACACTGAAGCTTTCTTT
cdr3_aa: CSADRTGRNTEAFF
clone_size: NA
d_call: TRBD1
cdr3_length: 14
j_call: TRBJ1-1
v_call: TRBV20-1

cdr3_nt: TGTGCCAGCAGCGCGTCAGGGGGCCTTACTGAAGCTTTCTTT
cdr3_aa: CASSASGGLTEAFF
clone_size: few
d_call: TRBD1
cdr3_length: 14
j_call: TRBJ1-1
v_call: TRBV7-2

cdr3_nt: TGTGCCAGCAAGCTAACTAGCGGTGTCAATGAGCAGTTCTTC
cdr3_aa: CASKLTSGVNEQFF
clone_size: many
d_call: TRBD2
cdr3_length: 14
j_call: TRBJ2-1
v_call: TRBV6-1

cdr3_nt: TGTGCCAGCAGTAAGAGGACTAGCGGTACAATGATTGGGCAGTCCTTC
cdr3_aa: CASSKRTSGTMIGQSF
clone_size: NA
d_call: TRBD2
cdr3_length: 16
j_call: TRBJ2-1
v_call: TRBV12-3/TRBV12-4

cdr3_nt: TGTGCCAGCAGTTCGGGGCAGGGAGACAATGAGCAGTTCTTC
cdr3_aa: CASSSGQGDNEQFF
clone_size: medium-sized
d_call: NA
cdr3_length: 14
j_call: TRBJ2-1
v_call: TRBV12-3/TRBV12-4

cdr3_nt: TGCAGCGTTTCCTCAGGGAGTACTGAAGCTTTCTTT
cdr3_aa: CSVSSGSTEAFF
clone_size: many
d_call: NA
cdr3_length: 12
j_call: TRBJ1-1
v_call: TRBV29-1

cdr3_nt: TGTGCCAGCAGCCAAGTCACCGGGGGCTACACCTTC
cdr3_aa: CASSQVTGGYTF
clone_size: few
d_call: NA
cdr3_length: 12
j_call: TRBJ1-2
v_call: TRBV3-1

cdr3_nt: TGCAGCGTCGTGACAGGTCCATCAACCCTCTACGAGCAGTACTTC
cdr3_aa: CSVVTGPSTLYEQYF
clone_size: few
d_call: NA
cdr3_length: 15
j_call: TRBJ2-7
v_call: TRBV29-1

cdr3_nt: TGTGCCAGCAGTGACCAGGGTGGTACTGAAGCTTTCTTT
cdr3_aa: CASSDQGGTEAFF
clone_size: NA
d_call: NA
cdr3_length: 13
j_call: TRBJ1-1
v_call: TRBV6-4

cdr3_nt: TGTGCCAGCAGTCGACAGGGGGCAGGCACAGATACGCAGTATTTT
cdr3_aa: CASSRQGAGTDTQYF
clone_size: many
d_call: TRBD1
cdr3_length: 15
j_call: TRBJ2-3
v_call: TRBV14

cdr3_nt: TGTGCCAGCAGCCTAGGGTTCGGTAGCACAGATACGCAGTATTTT
cdr3_aa: CASSLGFGSTDTQYF
clone_size: many
d_call: NA
cdr3_length: 15
j_call: TRBJ2-3
v_call: TRBV28

cdr3_nt: TGTGCCAGCAGTACACACCCGGGACAGGGCTACGAGCAGTACTTC
cdr3_aa: CASSTHPGQGYEQYF
clone_size: NA
d_call: TRBD1
cdr3_length: 15
j_call: TRBJ2-7
v_call: TRBV28

cdr3_nt: TGCAGTGCTAGGGAGGATACGCAGTATTTT
cdr3_aa: CSAREDTQYF
clone_size: many
d_call: NA
cdr3_length: 10
j_call: TRBJ2-3
v_call: TRBV20-1

cdr3_nt: TGTGCCAGCAGCTGGGCGGGGGGCAACGAGCAGTTCTTC
cdr3_aa: CASSWAGGNEQFF
clone_size: many
d_call: TRBD2
cdr3_length: 13
j_call: TRBJ2-1
v_call: TRBV7-2

cdr3_nt: TGCGCCAGCAGCTTGGCTCTTGGACCAGATACGCAGTATTTT
cdr3_aa: CASSLALGPDTQYF
clone_size: many
d_call: NA
cdr3_length: 14
j_call: TRBJ2-3
v_call: TRBV5-1

cdr3_nt: TGTGCCAGCAGCCGAGAGGACTCTAGACAGTACTTC
cdr3_aa: CASSREDSRQYF
clone_size: NA
d_call: NA
cdr3_length: 12
j_call: TRBJ2-7
v_call: TRBV7-8